The 29 T cell receptor beta chains reported below all come from one sample, sequenced in a study of cytomegalovirus exposure and HLA in healthy donors. With 60 Vbeta and 13 Jbeta primers, the PCR was carried out. The repertoire was sequenced with immunoSEQ multiplex PCR; TCRdb's copy has only in-frame clones and lacks some. The repertoire holds some 100,000 clones, roughly 83% seen once, with roughly 4% in the top ten. The sample was PBMCs. These receptors came from a female donor in good health and CMV-seropositive.

The genes are TRBV6-1 and TRBJ2-5; 14 bases are shared with TRBD2. The CDR3 is 18 amino acids. The V gene's germline CDR1 is MNHNS and CDR2 SASEGT. V was pared by 4 bases and J by 2 bases, with 9 bases of the junction left unmatched. CDR3 region: CASSAPGTSGREQETQYF. DNA for the CDR3: TGTGCCAGCAGTGCTCCCGGGACTAGCGGGAGAGAGCAAGAGACCCAGTACTTC.

This clone was counted between two and nine times. The genes are TRBV21-1 and TRBJ2-7; the listed D gene, TRBD2, was not tested against the DNA. TRBV21-1 represents a pseudogene. The CDR3 runs 16 residues. CDR3: CASSKKRRAPTYEQYF. The DNA for the CDR3 is TGTGCCAGCAGCAAAAAAAGGAGAGCACCGACCTACGAGCAGTACTTC.

This chain joins TRBV18 and TRBJ2-3, with TRBD1 matching 9 bases. The CDR3 totals 17 residues. The J segment lost 1 base and the V segment lost 3 bases, leaving 8 bases of the junction unmatched. In germline, CDR1 is KGHSH, CDR2 LQKENI. This CDR3 is CASSPGTGWIGTDTQYF. The DNA of the CDR3 is TGTGCCAGCTCACCGGGGACAGGGTGGATTGGCACAGATACGCAGTATTTT.

This clone was seen once. The CDR3 here is CAWRVNNRGREAFF. In DNA, the CDR3 is TGTGCCTGGAGAGTGAATAACAGGGGGAGAGAAGCTTTCTTT. J is TRBJ1-1 and V is TRBV30, with 8 positions matching TRBD1. The CDR3 covers 14 residues. CDR1 and CDR2 (germline): GTSNPN, SVGIG (reference sequence). The junction had 11 bases not matched to a gene; V was cut back by 3 bases and J by 8 bases. Based on the CDR3 plus reference TRBV30 and TRBJ1-1, the full variable domain is SQTIHQWPATLVQPVGSPLSLECTVEGTSNPNLYWYRQAAGRGLQLLFYSVGIGQISSEVPQNLSASRPQDRQFILSSKKLLLSDSGFYLCAWRVNNRGREAFFGQGTRLTVV.

The chain links TRBV15 to TRBJ2-7, with a possible D match to TRBD1 (6 bases). The CDR3 spans 17 residues. Germline CDR1 LNHNV, CDR2 YYDKDF (reference sequence). Trimming shortened V by 5 bases and J by 7 bases, and 27 bases separated the two germline ends. CDR3 nucleotides: TGTGCCACCAGCCCGGGAAGGACAGATCTTGGGGGTAGGGAGCAGTACTTC. Amino acid sequence: CATSPGRTDLGGREQYF.

This sequence joins TRBV5-6 and TRBJ2-4; the D is unclear. Trimming pared 1 base from V and 0 bases from J, leaving 5 bases between. Germline V CDR1 and CDR2: SGHDT, YYEEEE. The CDR3 is made up of 14 amino acids. The chain's CDR3 is CASSLWAAKNIQYF. CDR3 DNA sequence: TGTGCCAGCAGCTTGTGGGCAGCCAAAAACATTCAGTACTTC.

About this clone itself: The germline gene is not matched at one end of the junction; a read error may be the cause. The V call is TRBV7-9, the J call TRBJ1-4; D is unresolved. This CDR3 comprises 15 residues. Germline CDR1 SEHNR, CDR2 FQNEAQ (reference sequence). The DNA for the CDR3 is TGTTCCAGCAGCCCTTTGTCGGTACTTAATGAAAAACTGTTTTTT. Translating gives CSSSPLSVLNEKLFF.

This chain uses TRBV2 with TRBJ2-7, with 9 bases identical to TRBD1. This CDR3 comprises 13 residues. With V trimmed by 8 bases and J by 2 bases, 4 bases remained unmatched. Per germline, CDR1 SNHLY and CDR2 FYNNEI. The CDR3: CASLDRGTYEQYF. In nucleotides, the CDR3 is TGTGCCAGCTTGGACAGGGGAACCTACGAGCAGTACTTC.

This clone was seen more than once but under ten times. This rearrangement joins TRBV15 to TRBJ2-6; D may be TRBD2 (5 bases). The CDR3 spans 16 residues. Germline CDR1 LNHNV, CDR2 YYDKDF (reference sequence). Trimming cost V 0 bases and J 1 base, with 7 bases left between them. The chain's CDR3 is CATSRDEGSGANVLTF. In nucleotides, the CDR3 is TGTGCCACCAGCAGAGATGAGGGTTCTGGGGCCAACGTCCTGACTTTC.

The J gene is TRBJ2-7, the V gene TRBV9, with D perhaps TRBD1 (6 bases). Germline V gene data show CDR1 as SGDLS and CDR2 as YYNGEE. The CDR3 runs to 14 residues. The germline V and J ends were trimmed by 1 base and 0 bases, with 8 bases remaining between them. CDR3 sequence: CASSVQQGSYEQYF. The CDR3 nucleotides are TGTGCCAGCAGCGTACAACAGGGCTCCTACGAGCAGTACTTC.

The chain uses TRBV5-5 and TRBJ1-2, with TRBD1 as a possible D gene (6 bases). Germline assignment: CDR1 SGHKS and CDR2 YYEKEE (reference sequence). V gave up 0 bases and J gave up 1 base, with 16 bases separating them. This CDR3 region has 17 residues. This CDR3 reads CASSLEGRGTFNYGYTF. The CDR3 DNA is TGTGCCAGCAGCTTGGAAGGCAGGGGAACCTTTAACTATGGCTACACCTTC.

This clone appeared a few times. J is TRBJ2-3 and V is TRBV5-6; 9 bases line up with TRBD2. Germline CDR1 is SGHDT and CDR2 is YYEEEE. The CDR3 sequence is 15 residues long. The trim removed 0 bases at V and 3 bases at J, leaving 2 bases unmatched. The CDR3 DNA follows: TGTGCCAGCAGCTTGGTTCTAGCGGGGACAGATACGCAGTATTTT. Protein: CASSLVLAGTDTQYF.

V and J are TRBV11-2 and TRBJ1-3; D is unclear. Germline CDR1 is SGHAT and CDR2 is FQNNGV. Trimming took off 0 bases at V and 1 base at J, with 7 bases between the two ends. The CDR3 is made up of 15 amino acids. CDR3 protein: CASSLEGRSGNTIYF. The DNA for the CDR3 is TGTGCCAGCAGCTTAGAGGGCAGGTCTGGAAACACCATATATTTT.

The chain combines TRBV10-3 with TRBJ2-1; 7 nucleotides line up with TRBD1. The CDR3 loop spans 16 amino acids. Germline V gives CDR1 ENHRY, CDR2 SYGVKD. V shed 10 bases, J shed 0 bases, and the junction held 12 bases outside the gene matches. Written as DNA, the CDR3 is TGTGCCACGCGCTATAGGACAGGAAGCTCCTACAATGAGCAGTTCTTC. Translated, it gives CATRYRTGSSYNEQFF.

This clone was observed a handful of times. The chain links TRBV10-1 to TRBJ2-5, with a weak D call TRBD2 (6 bases). The last part of the DNA fits TRBJ2-7 better; the J call may be wrong. Germline CDR1 is WNHNN and CDR2 is SYGVQD (reference sequence). This CDR3 comprises 16 residues. The chain's CDR3 is CASSFSSGGNYYEQYF. CDR3 nucleotide sequence: TGCGCCAGCAGCTTCTCCTCCGGGGGTAATTACTACGAGCAGTACTTC.

The chain joins TRBV30 to TRBJ2-3, with 9 bases that match TRBD2. The CDR3 spans 17 residues. CDR1 and CDR2 from the germline V gene are GTSNPN and SVGIG (reference sequence). With V trimmed by 4 bases and J by 5 bases, 16 bases remained unmatched. As DNA, the CDR3 is TGTGCCTGGACCCTAGGGGGGGCGGGGGGGCCACAAGATACGCAGTATTTT. It encodes CAWTLGGAGGPQDTQYF.

This chain connects TRBV2 to TRBJ2-1; 15 bases fit TRBD2. This CDR3 region has 16 residues. In germline, CDR1 is SNHLY, CDR2 FYNNEI. Trimming removed 6 bases from V and 9 bases from J; junction bases left unmatched: 9. The CDR3 region has the DNA TGTGCCAGCAGCCCCCCGAGGACTAGCGGGGGGGGTGAGCAGTTCTTC. As protein: CASSPPRTSGGGEQFF. Supplemented by reference TRBV2 and TRBJ2-1, the full variable domain reads EPEVTQTPSHQVTQMGQEVILRCVPISNHLYFYWYRQILGQKVEFLVSFYNNEISEKSEIFDDQFSVERPDGSNFTLKIRSTKLEDSAMYFCASSPPRTSGGGEQFFGPGTRLTVL.

The chain uses TRBV6-5 and TRBJ2-1, with TRBD2 identical over 10 bases. The germline V gene encodes CDR1 MNHEY and CDR2 SVGAGI. Germline trimming cut 4 bases from V and 5 bases from J; bases unmatched to any gene: 5. The CDR3 runs 15 residues. This CDR3 reads CASSSPSGGHNEQFF. CDR3 in DNA: TGTGCCAGCAGTTCCCCTAGCGGGGGACACAATGAGCAGTTCTTC.

The chain carries TRBV27 and TRBJ1-2; weak D call: TRBD1 (6 bases). The germline gives CDR1 MNHEY, CDR2 SMNVEV (reference sequence). V was shortened by 5 bases and J by 7 bases, with 14 bases between the two germline ends. The CDR3 runs 13 residues. The CDR3 DNA follows: TGTGCCAGCAGTCCAACAGGGTCGGGTGGCTACACCTTC. Translating it yields CASSPTGSGGYTF.

This clone came up a few times. The gene calls are TRBV27 and TRBJ1-4, with D possibly TRBD1 on 6 matching bases. V lost 5 bases and J lost 10, with 20 bases in between. CDR3 length: 15 amino acids. Germline lookup yields CDR1 MNHEY and CDR2 SMNVEV (reference sequence). The CDR3 coding sequence is TGTGCCAGCAGTCGGAGCGACAGGCTAGGACGAAAACTGTTTTTT. It translates to CASSRSDRLGRKLFF.

This chain uses TRBV18 with TRBJ1-5; the D gene is possibly TRBD1 (5 bases). The germline V gene encodes CDR1 KGHSH and CDR2 LQKENI. Trimming stripped 3 bases from V and 6 bases from J, with 9 bases between. The CDR3 is 13 amino acids. The CDR3: CASSPSQGQPQHF. The DNA for the CDR3 is TGTGCCAGCTCACCCTCTCAGGGTCAGCCCCAGCATTTT.

The chain couples TRBV14 to TRBJ2-5; D may be TRBD1 (5 bases). The CDR3 contains 15 residues. CDR1 and CDR2 from the germline V gene are SGHDN and FVKESK. The germline V and J ends were trimmed by 8 bases and 4 bases, with 20 bases remaining between them. This CDR3 reads CASRAPLGPGETQYF. The CDR3 DNA sequence: TGTGCCAGCCGGGCACCTTTGGGGCCGGGAGAGACCCAGTACTTC.

V is TRBV10-3 and J is TRBJ1-6; D is ambiguous. Trimming left V 3 bases short and J 8 bases short, with 20 bases between. The CDR3 extends over 17 amino acids. Looked up from germline, CDR1 is ENHRY and CDR2 is SYGVKD. For the CDR3, the DNA is TGTGCCATCAGTGATGGTATAGGGAGTAGTTGGCATTCACCCCTCCACTTT. Protein sequence: CAISDGIGSSWHSPLHF.

With regard to this clone: A read error may account for a junction end that differs from germline. The rearrangement joins TRBV9 to TRBJ2-6, with D perhaps matching TRBD1 (5 bases). Germline CDR1 SGDLS, CDR2 YYNGEE. This CDR3 comprises 16 residues. The CDR3 here is CASSARDSPGANGLTF. The CDR3 coding sequence is TGTGCCAGCAGCGCCAGGGATAGCCCTGGGGCCAACGGCCTGACTTTC.

This sequence joins TRBV19 and TRBJ1-1; 7 nucleotides align to TRBD1. CDR1 is LNHDA, CDR2 SQIVND, per germline (reference sequence). The CDR3 has 15 residues. The V segment lost 6 bases and the J segment 1 base; nucleotides outside the gene matches: 8. CDR3 in amino acids: CASRPNGQENTEAFF. CDR3 sequence (DNA): TGTGCCAGTAGGCCCAATGGACAGGAGAACACTGAAGCTTTCTTT.

The chain is built from TRBV4-3 and TRBJ2-5; D is perhaps TRBD2 (5 bases). The better agreement between TRBJ2-7 and the DNA end casts doubt on the J call. CDR3 length: 13 residues. The germline V gene has CDR1 LGHNA and CDR2 YSLEER. DNA for the CDR3: TGCGCCAGCAGCCAAGGCCGAGGGCGCGAGCAGTACTTC. Its translation: CASSQGRGREQYF.

The CDR3 region is CASSPDRAGQETQYF. In nucleotides, the CDR3 is TGTGCCAGCAGCCCGGACAGGGCAGGACAAGAGACCCAGTACTTC. The V gene is TRBV14, the J gene TRBJ2-5; 8 bases align to TRBD1. Trimming cost V 4 bases and J 2 bases; bases outside gene matches: 6. CDR1 is SGHDN, CDR2 FVKESK, per germline. The CDR3 has 15 residues.

The chain is built from TRBV27 and TRBJ2-7; TRBD1 matches at 9 bases. V lost 5 bases, J lost 5 bases, and 7 bases stayed unmatched. Per germline, CDR1 MNHEY and CDR2 SMNVEV (reference sequence). There are 14 residues in the CDR3. CDR3 protein: CASSLGTGRDEQYF. In nucleotides, the CDR3 is TGTGCCAGCAGTCTAGGGACAGGGAGAGACGAGCAGTACTTC.

The V and J genes are TRBV2 and TRBJ2-1, with 10 nucleotides matching TRBD2. The germline CDR1 and CDR2 sequences are SNHLY and FYNNEI. This CDR3 comprises 14 residues. Trimming at V came to 4 bases and at J to 6 bases, leaving 3 bases not matched to a gene. CDR3 sequence: CASSGSGRANEQFF. For the CDR3, the DNA is TGTGCCAGCAGTGGGAGCGGGAGGGCCAATGAGCAGTTCTTC.